The entry below gives a single T cell receptor beta chain sequence along with its context. The antigen it binds to is not known. Base qualities are not recorded, but no much larger clone differs from it by a single base. This sample was taken from a study of CD8 T cells in Susac syndrome (dated by TCRdb to 2018 to 2020). Regarding the complete study: Among the Susac syndrome patients who were sequenced, clinically active disease was present in about six and clinical remission was observed in fewer than ten. At blood withdrawal, Susac syndrome patients were therapy-naive, treated with corticosteroids (with IVIg additionally given to some), or treated with IVIg alone. Whether CD8+ T cell activation and differentiation in Susac syndrome was antigen driven was tested using repertoire sequencing. The study at large found these results: The number of individuals in the TCR sequencing and HLA analysis was recognized as being relatively small. The CD4+ T cell repertoire of patients with Susac syndrome showed no detectable clonal expansion.

Peripheral blood CD8+ and CD4+ T cells from healthy donors, Susac syndrome patients and multiple sclerosis patients were profiled using high-throughput TCR beta sequencing. The Susac syndrome patients fulfilled recently defined diagnostic criteria for definite or probable disease. Bulk CD8+ and CD4+ T cells were purified by magnetic negative isolation, while CD8+ TEMRA cells were enriched using FACS. Blood was collected in EDTA tubes and processed within 24 hours, with PBMCs isolated through density gradient centrifugation. PBMCs destined for TCR sequencing were cryopreserved in liquid nitrogen and later thawed in a 37 °C water bath. A purity of at least 90% was achieved for sorted or isolated CD4+, CD8+ and CD8+ TEMRA cells. RNA was extracted using the RNeasy kit, and roughly 0.5 to 1 microgram was reverse transcribed with random hexamers. TCR beta CDR3 regions were amplified with the immunoSEQ multiplex PCR assay covering 54 Vbeta and 13 Jbeta segments. PCR amplification bias was corrected by using a synthetic template baseline for primer optimization and computational correction. Concerning the study's data processing: Reads were assigned to V, D and J genes according to IMGT and analyzed in immunoSEQ Analyzer, with only productive sequences retained. Clonality was computed as one minus Shannon entropy normalized by log2 of the number of productive unique sequences. For each patient and control, public and private clones were evaluated within the 100 most prevalent clones. A clone was defined as Susac-specific if it was absent from the healthy and MS cohorts, from over a thousand published viral clones and from other ImmuneACCESS disease sequences. TCRdb's own reprocessing of the public reads used fastp at Q25 and MiXCR and kept productive beta chains. Entries that share a CDR3 protein sequence are merged under the most common genes and DNA. TCRdb, not the authors, supplied the V and J calls. The table for this sample lists more than 150,000 distinct CDR3 sequences; about 96% of them were counted only once. The top ten hold about 0.13% of the sample.

The CDR3 covers 13 residues, taking in both the cysteine and the phenylalanine. Just the 39-base CDR3 DNA is kept, in frame starting at base 1. CDR1 and CDR2, per the germline V gene, are MDHEN and SYDVKM. The junction shows trimming of 1 base on V and 7 bases on J, plus 10 bases between the germline ends. The sequence joins TRBV28 to TRBJ1-2, and perhaps TRBD1 as D gene, on 5 matching bases. This clonotype was obtained from a human donor with Susac syndrome. Sequenced material: CD4+ T cells from PBMCs. In nucleotide form, the sequence is TGTGCCAGCAGTTTATTAGTGCAGGGTGGCTACACCTTC. Its amino acids are CASSLLVQGGYTF.